The clone carrying this TCR beta chain has at least ten counts. These data come from a study of blood T cell repertoires in COVID-19. At the level of the study: PBMCs, B-cell-depleted T cells, or T cells were the source of the cDNA or gDNA that made up the material.

Source study methods: Amplification from reference gene primers served as the basis for estimated nucleated cell counts. The method was immunoSEQ multiplex PCR; TCRdb's version includes in-frame clones alone and lacks a portion of them. That table furnishes V, J and clone size, whereas the DNA furnished D and trimming. Of 80,000 to 100,000 clones detected, 80% appear once; the ten largest clones hold 15% to 20%. The CDR3 spans 14 residues. Germline V gene sequence: CDR1 MNHEY, CDR2 SMNVEV (reference sequence). Trimming at V came to 3 bases and at J to 7 bases, leaving 6 bases not matched to a gene. V and J are TRBV27 and TRBJ1-5; 7 bases are shared with TRBD1. Sequencing input: peripheral blood. This receptor was taken from a human donor in a cohort sampled during active COVID-19. The CDR3 DNA follows: TGTGCCAGCAGTTTCCGACAGGGTGGGCAGCCCCAGCATTTT. Its protein product is CASSFRQGGQPQHF.